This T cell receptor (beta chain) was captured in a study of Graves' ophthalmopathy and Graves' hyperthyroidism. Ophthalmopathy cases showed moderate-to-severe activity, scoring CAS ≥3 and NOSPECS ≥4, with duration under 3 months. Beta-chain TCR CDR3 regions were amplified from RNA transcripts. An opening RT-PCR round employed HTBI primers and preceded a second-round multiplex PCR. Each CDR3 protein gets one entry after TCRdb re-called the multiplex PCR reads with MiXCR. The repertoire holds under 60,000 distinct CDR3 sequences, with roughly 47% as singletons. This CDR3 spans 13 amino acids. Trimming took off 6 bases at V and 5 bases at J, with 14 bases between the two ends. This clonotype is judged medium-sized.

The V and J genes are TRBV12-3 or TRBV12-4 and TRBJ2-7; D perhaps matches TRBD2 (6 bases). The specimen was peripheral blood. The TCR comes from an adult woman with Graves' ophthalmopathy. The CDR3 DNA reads TGTGCCAGCAGGTCCTGGGGGGAGGACGAGCAGTACTTC. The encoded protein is CASRSWGEDEQYF.